A single sample gave rise to the 11 T cell receptor beta chains below, sequenced in a study of control samples from healthy donors and cancer patients. TCRdb's table, derived via immunoSEQ multiplex PCR, lists solely in-frame clones and lacks some. The sample consists of about 170,000 clones, around 93% of them appearing once. The sequencing sample was made of blood. The receptors originated from a woman aged 55-69 years in good health.

This chain uses TRBV30 with TRBJ2-3; perhaps TRBD2 as D (6 bases). CDR1 and CDR2 (germline): GTSNPN, SVGIG (reference sequence). The germline V and J ends were trimmed by 1 base and 1 base, with 15 bases remaining between them. The CDR3 covers 16 residues. The CDR3 nucleotides are TGTGCCTGGAGTGGCGGGACCTCGGTGGGCACAGATACGCAGTATTTT. Residues: CAWSGGTSVGTDTQYF.

This clone was recorded only once. The chain carries TRBV3-1 (or the pseudogene TRBV3-2) and TRBJ2-1; D is perhaps TRBD2 (5 bases). The V gene's germline CDR1 is LGHDT and CDR2 YNNKEL (reference sequence). The CDR3 has 14 amino acids. V lost 5 bases and J lost 8, with 16 bases in between. The CDR3 coding sequence is TGTGCCAGCAGCACCCGGCCCCGGGGAGATGAGCAGTTCTTC. Translation: CASSTRPRGDEQFF.

CDR3 coding DNA: TGCGCCAGCAGCTTGGAAGACAGGGCCCCTGAAGCTTTCTTT. It translates to CASSLEDRAPEAFF. This chain links TRBV5-1 with TRBJ1-1, with 7 nucleotides matching TRBD1. After removal of 0 bases from V and 6 bases from J, the junction contained 5 bases not matched to a gene. This CDR3 region has 14 residues. CDR1 and CDR2 from the germline V gene are SGHRS and YFSETQ.

The rearrangement joins TRBV21-1 to TRBJ1-3; the listed D gene, TRBD1, was not tested against the DNA. TRBV21-1 constitutes a pseudogene. The CDR3 is 16 residues long. The CDR3, as DNA: TGTGCCAGCATCCGGGGACACCTCGGAGGTGGAAACACCATATATTTT. Protein: CASIRGHLGGGNTIYF.

The genes are TRBV2 and TRBJ1-5, with a possible D match to TRBD1 (5 bases). This CDR3 has 15 amino acids. From germline, CDR1 is SNHLY and CDR2 FYNNEI. Trimming took off 7 bases at V and 4 bases at J, with 17 bases between the two ends. In DNA, the CDR3 is TGTGCCAGCAAAGGGGCTGGGACGGATAATCAGCCCCAGCATTTT. This codes for CASKGAGTDNQPQHF.

The chain combines TRBV9 with TRBJ1-2, with D tentatively TRBD1 (6 bases). The CDR3 length is 17 residues. V lost 0 bases and J lost 1, with 16 bases in between. Germline lookup yields CDR1 SGDLS and CDR2 YYNGEE. For the CDR3, the DNA is TGTGCCAGCAGCGTAGAGCGCGATTCAGGGGATAACTATGGCTACACCTTC. It specifies CASSVERDSGDNYGYTF. Full variable domain (rest looked up from reference TRBV9 and TRBJ1-2): DSGVTQTPKHLITATGQRVTLRCSPRSGDLSVYWYQQSLDQGLQFLIQYYNGEERAKGNILERFSAQQFPDLHSELNLSSLELGDSALYFCASSVERDSGDNYGYTFGSGTRLTVV.

This clone has just one count. The rearrangement links TRBV14 to TRBJ2-2; the match to TRBD2 covers 12 bases. This CDR3 is 16 amino acids long. V lost 6 bases, J lost 5 bases, and 7 bases stayed unmatched. Germline-derived CDR1 and CDR2 are SGHDN and FVKESK. CDR3 loop: CASRSIGLAGTGELFF. CDR3 sequence (DNA): TGTGCCAGCAGATCAATAGGACTAGCGGGGACCGGGGAGCTGTTTTTT.

The J gene is TRBJ1-3, the V gene TRBV7-8, with D perhaps matching TRBD1 (5 bases). The CDR3 runs 15 residues. V lost 5 bases to trimming and J lost 4 bases, with 15 bases between them. Germline CDR1 and CDR2: SGHVS and FQNEAQ. CDR3 coding DNA: TGTGCCAGCAGCCTCCTCGAGGGGAGCGGAAACACCATATATTTT. Protein sequence: CASSLLEGSGNTIYF.

The chain employs TRBV11-3 and TRBJ2-1; TRBD2 might be the D (6 bases). This CDR3 spans 15 amino acids. Germline CDR1 is SGHNT and CDR2 is YENEEA. Deletions cut 8 bases from V and 3 bases from J, with 17 bases between. For the CDR3, the DNA is TGTGCCAGCTTTATCCGGGACTCCGACTACAATGAGCAGTTCTTC. Its protein is CASFIRDSDYNEQFF.

The chain combines TRBV10-3 with TRBJ1-2; 11 bases are shared with TRBD1. The CDR3 spans 14 residues. V shed 6 bases, J shed 4 bases, and the junction held 4 bases outside the gene matches. Germline values: CDR1 ENHRY, CDR2 SYGVKD. The CDR3 DNA is TGTGCCATCAGCCAAGGACAGGGGGCCTATGGCTACACCTTC. It codes for CAISQGQGAYGYTF.

The gene calls are TRBV6-5 and TRBJ2-7; 9 bases match TRBD1. The V segment lost 9 bases and the J segment 7 bases; nucleotides outside the gene matches: 13. Germline CDR1 and CDR2: MNHEY and SVGAGI. The CDR3 contains 14 residues. CDR3 residues: CASHTRDRAVEQYF. The DNA of the CDR3 is TGTGCCAGTCATACTCGGGACAGGGCGGTAGAGCAGTACTTC.